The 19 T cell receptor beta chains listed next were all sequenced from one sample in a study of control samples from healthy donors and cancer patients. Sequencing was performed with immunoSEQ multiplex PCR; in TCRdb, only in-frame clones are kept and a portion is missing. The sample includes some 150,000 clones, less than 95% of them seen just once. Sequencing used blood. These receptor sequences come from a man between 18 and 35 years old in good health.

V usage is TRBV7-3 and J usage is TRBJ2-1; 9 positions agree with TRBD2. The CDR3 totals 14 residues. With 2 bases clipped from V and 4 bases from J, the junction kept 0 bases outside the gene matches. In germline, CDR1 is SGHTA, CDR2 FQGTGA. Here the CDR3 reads CASSLLAGYNEQFF. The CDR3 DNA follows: TGTGCCAGCAGCTTACTAGCGGGGTACAATGAGCAGTTCTTC. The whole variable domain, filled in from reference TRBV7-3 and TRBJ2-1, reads GAGVSQTPSNKVTEKGKYVELRCDPISGHTALYWYRQSLGQGPEFLIYFQGTGAADDSGLPNDRFFAVRPEGSVSTLKIQRTERGDSAVYLCASSLLAGYNEQFFGPGTRLTVL.

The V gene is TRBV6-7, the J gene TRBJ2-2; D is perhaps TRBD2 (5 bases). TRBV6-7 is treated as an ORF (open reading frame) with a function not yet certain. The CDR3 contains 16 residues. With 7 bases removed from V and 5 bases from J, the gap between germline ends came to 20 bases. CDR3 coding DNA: TGTGCCAGCAAACGAGGGCGGCTACTTACTACCGGGGAGCTGTTTTTT. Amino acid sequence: CASKRGRLLTTGELFF.

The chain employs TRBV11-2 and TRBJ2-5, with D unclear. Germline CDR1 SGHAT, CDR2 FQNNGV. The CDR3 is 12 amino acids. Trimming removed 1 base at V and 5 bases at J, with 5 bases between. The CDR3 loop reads CASSLGWETQYF. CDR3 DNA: TGTGCCAGCAGCTTAGGGTGGGAGACCCAGTACTTC. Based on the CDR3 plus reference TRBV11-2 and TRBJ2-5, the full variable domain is EAGVAQSPRYKIIEKRQSVAFWCNPISGHATLYWYQQILGQGPKLLIQFQNNGVVDDSQLPKDRFSAERLKGVDSTLKIQPAKLEDSAVYLCASSLGWETQYFGPGTRLLVL.

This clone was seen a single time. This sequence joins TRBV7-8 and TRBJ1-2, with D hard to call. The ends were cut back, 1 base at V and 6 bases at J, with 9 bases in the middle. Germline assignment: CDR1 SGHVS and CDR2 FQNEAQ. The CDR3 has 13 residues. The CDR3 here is CASSLELQNGYTF. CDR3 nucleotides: TGTGCCAGCAGCTTAGAATTGCAGAATGGCTACACCTTC.

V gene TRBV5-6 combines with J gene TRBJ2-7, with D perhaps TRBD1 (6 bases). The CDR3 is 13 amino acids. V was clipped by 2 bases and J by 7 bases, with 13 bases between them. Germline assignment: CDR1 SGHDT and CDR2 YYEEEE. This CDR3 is CASSFSRGNEQYF. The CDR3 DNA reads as TGTGCCAGCAGCTTTAGTAGGGGGAATGAGCAGTACTTC.

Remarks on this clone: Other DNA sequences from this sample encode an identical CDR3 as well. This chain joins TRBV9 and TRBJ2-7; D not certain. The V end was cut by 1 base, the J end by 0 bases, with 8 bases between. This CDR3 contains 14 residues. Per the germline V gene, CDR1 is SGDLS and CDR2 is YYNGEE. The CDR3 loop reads CASSVTASSYEQYF. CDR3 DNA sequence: TGTGCCAGCAGCGTAACTGCTAGCTCCTACGAGCAGTACTTC.

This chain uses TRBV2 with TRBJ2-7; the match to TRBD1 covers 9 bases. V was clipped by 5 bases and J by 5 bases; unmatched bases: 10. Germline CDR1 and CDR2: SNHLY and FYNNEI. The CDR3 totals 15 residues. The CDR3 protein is CASSQMGQGFDEQYF. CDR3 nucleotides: TGTGCCAGCAGTCAGATGGGACAGGGTTTCGACGAGCAGTACTTC.

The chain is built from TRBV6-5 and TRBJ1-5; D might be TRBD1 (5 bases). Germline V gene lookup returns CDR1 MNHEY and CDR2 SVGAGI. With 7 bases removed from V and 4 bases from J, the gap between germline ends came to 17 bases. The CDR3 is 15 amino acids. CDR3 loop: CASTPGPGGNQPQHF. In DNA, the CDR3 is TGTGCCAGCACCCCCGGTCCCGGGGGTAATCAGCCCCAGCATTTT.

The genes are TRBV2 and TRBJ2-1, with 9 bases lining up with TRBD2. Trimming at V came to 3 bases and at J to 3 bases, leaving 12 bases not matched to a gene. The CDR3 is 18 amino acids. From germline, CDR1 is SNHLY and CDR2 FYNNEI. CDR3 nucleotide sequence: TGTGCCAGCAGTGATACAGACTCAGGTAGCGGGGGCTACAATGAGCAGTTCTTC. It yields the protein CASSDTDSGSGGYNEQFF. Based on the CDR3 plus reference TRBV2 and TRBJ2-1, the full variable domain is EPEVTQTPSHQVTQMGQEVILRCVPISNHLYFYWYRQILGQKVEFLVSFYNNEISEKSEIFDDQFSVERPDGSNFTLKIRSTKLEDSAMYFCASSDTDSGSGGYNEQFFGPGTRLTVL.

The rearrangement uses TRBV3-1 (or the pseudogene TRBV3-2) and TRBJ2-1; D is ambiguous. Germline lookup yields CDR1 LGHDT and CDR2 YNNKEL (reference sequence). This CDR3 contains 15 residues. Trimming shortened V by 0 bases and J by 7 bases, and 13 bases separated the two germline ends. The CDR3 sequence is CASSQDLLGINEQFF. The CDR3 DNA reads TGTGCCAGCAGCCAAGACCTCCTAGGTATTAATGAGCAGTTCTTC.

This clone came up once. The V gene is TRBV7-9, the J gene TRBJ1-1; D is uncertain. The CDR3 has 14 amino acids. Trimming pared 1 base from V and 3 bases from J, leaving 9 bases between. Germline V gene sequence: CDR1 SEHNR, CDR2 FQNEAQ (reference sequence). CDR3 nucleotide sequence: TGTGCCAGCAGCTTAGAGTTCGCAGACACTGAAGCTTTCTTT. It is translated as CASSLEFADTEAFF.

The CDR3 region has the DNA TGTGCCAGCAGCCTAGACGGTAGCACAGATACGCAGTATTTT. This translates into CASSLDGSTDTQYF. The chain combines TRBV9 with TRBJ2-3; no firm D call. Trimming took off 4 bases at V and 0 bases at J, with 9 bases between the two ends. The CDR3 runs to 14 residues. The germline V gene has CDR1 SGDLS and CDR2 YYNGEE.

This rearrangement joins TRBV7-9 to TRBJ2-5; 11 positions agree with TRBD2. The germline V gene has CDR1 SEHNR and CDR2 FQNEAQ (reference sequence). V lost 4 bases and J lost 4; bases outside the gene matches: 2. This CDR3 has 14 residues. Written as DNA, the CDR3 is TGTGCCAGCAGCTCGACTAGCGGGGCAGAGACCCAGTACTTC. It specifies CASSSTSGAETQYF.

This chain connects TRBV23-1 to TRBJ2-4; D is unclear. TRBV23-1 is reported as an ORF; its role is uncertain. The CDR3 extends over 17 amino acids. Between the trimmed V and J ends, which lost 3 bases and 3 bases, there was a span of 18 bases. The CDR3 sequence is CASSHPSRIRHKNIQYF. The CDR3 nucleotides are TGCGCCAGCAGTCACCCCTCGCGGATCAGACACAAAAACATTCAGTACTTC.

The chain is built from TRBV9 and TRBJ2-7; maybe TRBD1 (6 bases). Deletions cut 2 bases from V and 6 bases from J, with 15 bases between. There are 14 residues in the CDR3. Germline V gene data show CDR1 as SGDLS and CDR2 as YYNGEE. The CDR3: CASSVDRQDAEQYF. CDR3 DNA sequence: TGTGCCAGCAGCGTGGATAGACAGGACGCCGAGCAGTACTTC.

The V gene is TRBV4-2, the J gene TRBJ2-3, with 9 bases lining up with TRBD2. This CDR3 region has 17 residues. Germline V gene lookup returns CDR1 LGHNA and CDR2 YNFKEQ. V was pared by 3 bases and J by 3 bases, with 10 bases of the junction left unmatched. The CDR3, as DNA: TGTGCCAGCAGCCAGGGAGGCGGCGGGGGGGCGACAGATACGCAGTATTTT. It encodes CASSQGGGGGATDTQYF.

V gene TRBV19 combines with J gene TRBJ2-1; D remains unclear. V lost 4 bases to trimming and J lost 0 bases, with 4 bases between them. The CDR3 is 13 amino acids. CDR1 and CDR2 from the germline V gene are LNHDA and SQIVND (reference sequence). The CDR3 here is CASSSGSYNEQFF. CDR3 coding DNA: TGTGCCAGTAGTAGCGGCTCCTACAATGAGCAGTTCTTC.

CDR3 coding DNA: TGCAGTGCTAGTTTACCGGGACAGCCGACCGGATCCGCCCCTGAAGCTTTCTTT. Translation: CSASLPGQPTGSAPEAFF. The J gene is TRBJ1-1, the V gene TRBV20-1, with 7 bases matching TRBD1. The CDR3 totals 18 residues. Germline V CDR1 and CDR2: DFQATT, SNEGSKA (reference sequence). J gave up 6 bases and V 3 bases, and 22 bases lay outside the gene matches.

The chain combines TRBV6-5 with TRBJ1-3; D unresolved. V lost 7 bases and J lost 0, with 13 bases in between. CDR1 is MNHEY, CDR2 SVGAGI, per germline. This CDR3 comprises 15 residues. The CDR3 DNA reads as TGTGCCAGCATACTCGGCCCAGACTCTGGAAACACCATATATTTT. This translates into CASILGPDSGNTIYF.